This TCR beta chain derives from a study of shared clonotypes between healthy human individuals. Looking at the study overall: Sampling drew on donors who were a couple of women and a few men aged 18 to 49. Study conclusions and caveats: The naive CD4 repertoires of several donors were compared, and around 5.1% of clonotypes were shared. Among non-shared clonotypes, generation probabilities were lower than among those shared by all four donors.

Only CD45RO-negative cells positively selected for CCR7 counted as naive CD8 cells, so terminally differentiated effector memory CD45RA+ cells were excluded. Germline V gene lookup returns CDR1 MDHEN and CDR2 SYDVKM. The CDR3 length is 18 residues. V dropped 1 base and J dropped 3 bases, with 22 bases sitting between them. Sequencing was performed with immunoSEQ multiplex PCR; in TCRdb, only in-frame clones are kept and a portion is missing. The sample consists of hundreds of thousands of clones, roughly 95% of them appearing once. Details on this clone: Its antigen is not known.

Sample: naive CD8+ T cells sorted from blood. V usage is TRBV28 and J usage is TRBJ2-7; TRBD2 might be the D (6 bases). The clonotype comes from a woman between 25 and 40 years old in good health. CDR3 nucleotides: TGTGCCAGCAGTTTATTTCCTTGGGAGGCTGGAGGAGACTACGAGCAGTACTTC. Its translation is CASSLFPWEAGGDYEQYF.